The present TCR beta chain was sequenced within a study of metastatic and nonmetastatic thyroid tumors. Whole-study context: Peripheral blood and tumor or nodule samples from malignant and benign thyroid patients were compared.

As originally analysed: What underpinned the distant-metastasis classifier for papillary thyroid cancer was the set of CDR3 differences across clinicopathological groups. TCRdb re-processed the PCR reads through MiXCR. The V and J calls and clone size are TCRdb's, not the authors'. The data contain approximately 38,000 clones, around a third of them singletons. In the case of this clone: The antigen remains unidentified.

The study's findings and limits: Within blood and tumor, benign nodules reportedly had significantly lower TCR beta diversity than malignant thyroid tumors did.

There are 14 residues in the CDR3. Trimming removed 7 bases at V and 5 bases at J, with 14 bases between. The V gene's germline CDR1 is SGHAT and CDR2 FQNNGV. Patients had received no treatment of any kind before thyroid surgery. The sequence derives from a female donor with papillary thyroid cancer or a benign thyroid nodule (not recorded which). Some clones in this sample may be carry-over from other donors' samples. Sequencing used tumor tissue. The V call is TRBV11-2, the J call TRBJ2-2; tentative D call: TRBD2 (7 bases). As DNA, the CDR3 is TGTGCCAGCACCCTGGGGGGGGCGACCGGGGAGCTGTTTTTT. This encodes CASTLGGATGELFF.